This entry features one TCR beta chain sequence. The target antigen is unknown. This sample is part of a study of vaccination effects on CD4 cells after COVID-19. V shed 4 bases and J shed 5 bases, with 18 bases lying between them. The length of the CDR3 is 15 residues. The germline CDR1 and CDR2 sequences are MRHNA and SNTAGT. Produced via immunoSEQ multiplex PCR; TCRdb's table is partial and in-frame only. Of 25,000 to 35,000 clones listed, over 75% were seen once; the top ten hold 5.5% to 7.5%. Study-level findings and limits: The study had few convalescent patients and no early post-infection timepoints.

Prior to sequencing, the ViraFEST assay stimulated PBMC with viral peptide pools, which expanded the antigen-specific CD4+ T cells. At the end of roughly ten days of culture, CD4+ T cells were isolated. Every participant took two doses of the BNT162b2 or mRNA-1273 vaccine. This receptor was identified in a human donor who received a COVID-19 vaccine. Some clones in this sample may be carry-over from other donors' samples. The chain is built from TRBV6-4 and TRBJ2-7, with TRBD1 as a possible D gene (5 bases). This sample comprised CD4+ T cells from PBMCs cultured with SARS-CoV-2 spike peptides, obtained after COVID-19 vaccination. CDR3 sequence: CASSVGPGRTHEQYV. In DNA, the CDR3 is TGTGCCAGCAGTGTAGGTCCTGGACGGACACACGAGCAGTACGTC.